This TCR beta chain emerged from a study of blood T cell repertoires in COVID-19. Turning to the study itself: The cDNA or gDNA used as material had been derived from T cells, B-cell-depleted T cells, or PBMCs.

The Seattle site enrolled patients during active infection and followed them longitudinally. The table came from immunoSEQ multiplex PCR; TCRdb's copy has only in-frame clones and leaves some out. The sample holds about 56,000 clones, approximately 92% seen once. In this sample, this clone turned up a few times. This CDR3 contains 16 residues. V lost 3 bases and J 3 bases, leaving 15 bases between the germline ends. The V gene's germline CDR1 is MNHNS and CDR2 SASEGT. This TCR derives from a woman between 55 and 75 years old with COVID-19, enrolled during active disease. This chain connects TRBV6-1 to TRBJ1-5, with a weak D call TRBD1 (5 bases). Sequenced sample: peripheral blood. In DNA, the CDR3 is TGTGCCAGCAGTGATAGGCCGGGACTGCACAATCAGCCCCAGCATTTT. It codes for CASSDRPGLHNQPQHF.